This TCR beta chain was recovered during a study of naive and memory T cell subsets. Germline CDR1 is SQVTM and CDR2 is ANQGSEA. The CDR3 has 13 residues. V lost 3 bases and J lost 7, with 15 bases in between. At least ten counts were recorded for this clonotype. The antigen is unknown. CMV status came from CD4+ T cell IFNgamma after overnight CMV lysate stimulation of fresh PBMCs. An equimolar mix of two oligonucleotides served as the beta constant-region primer for TRBC1 and TRBC2. The ligated cDNA underwent four PCR rounds using SP2 and nested alpha and beta constant-region primers. The cDNA 3' end received a ligated single-stranded oligonucleotide carrying the SP2 primer and a 12-nucleotide UMI. In TCRdb, the UMI-ligation and nested PCR reads were re-called with MiXCR into one record per CDR3 protein. The table lists 85,000 or so distinct CDR3 sequences, roughly 9.3% of them singletons. Study-wide points: Clonotypes are single alpha or beta chains, not paired receptors. Over 95% of naive TCR sequences appeared only once after error correction, unlike memory subsets.

The sample was naive CD8+ T cells from blood. The rearrangement uses TRBV29-1 and TRBJ1-1, with D uncertain. The source is a human donor in good health. CDR3 region: CSVDPQGRGEAFF. In DNA form, the CDR3 reads TGCAGCGTTGACCCCCAAGGGCGAGGTGAAGCTTTCTTT.